This passage covers 27 T cell receptor beta chains from one sample sequenced in a study of blood T cell repertoires in COVID-19. Only in-frame clones appear in the TCRdb table, and some are missing; sequencing was by immunoSEQ multiplex PCR. The top ten clones hold 29% of a sample with 65,000 to 75,000 clones, 80% to 90% of them seen once. The specimen was peripheral blood. The receptors derive from a woman at least 80 years old with active or convalescent COVID-19.

The rearrangement uses TRBV7-7 and TRBJ2-5, with D hard to call. In germline, CDR1 is SSHAT, CDR2 FNYEAQ (reference sequence). Trimming removed 5 bases at V and 1 base at J, with 14 bases between. The CDR3 contains 15 residues. The CDR3 DNA reads TGTGCCAGCAGCCCGGCGTCGGGTTTCCAAGAGACCCAGTACTTC. Translating it yields CASSPASGFQETQYF.

V gene TRBV4-3 combines with J gene TRBJ2-1; maybe TRBD1 (5 bases). In germline, CDR1 is LGHNA, CDR2 YSLEER. V was trimmed by 5 bases and J by 0 bases, leaving 8 bases between them. The CDR3 is 14 amino acids. CDR3 protein: CASSKQGSYNEQFF. For the CDR3, the DNA is TGCGCCAGCAGCAAGCAGGGCTCCTACAATGAGCAGTTCTTC.

The chain links TRBV7-8 to TRBJ2-7; 8 positions agree with TRBD1. Germline V gene lookup returns CDR1 SGHVS and CDR2 FQNEAQ. J lost 1 base, V lost 5 bases, and 7 bases had no gene match. There are 15 residues in the CDR3. CDR3 loop: CASSPQGAVSYEQYF. Here the CDR3 DNA reads TGTGCCAGCAGCCCGCAGGGGGCGGTTTCCTACGAGCAGTACTTC.

The V gene is TRBV28, the J gene TRBJ1-1; tentatively, D is TRBD1 (5 bases). This CDR3 is built from 15 residues. Germline V gene data show CDR1 as MDHEN and CDR2 as SYDVKM. The V gene lost 2 bases and the J gene lost 3 bases, with 13 bases spanning the gap. The CDR3 nucleotides are TGTGCCAGCAGTTTACTCGGCCCGGGGGACACTGAAGCTTTCTTT. It specifies CASSLLGPGDTEAFF.

The chain has TRBV6-5 and TRBJ2-2, with D possibly matching TRBD1 (6 bases). The V and J ends lost 4 bases and 6 bases respectively, with 9 bases between them. The CDR3 loop spans 13 amino acids. The germline V gene has CDR1 MNHEY and CDR2 SVGAGI. CDR3 in amino acids: CASSSGVSGELFF. CDR3 DNA: TGTGCCAGCAGTTCAGGGGTGTCCGGGGAGCTGTTTTTT.

The V call is TRBV28, the J call TRBJ2-3; 7 positions agree with TRBD1. CDR3 length: 15 amino acids. CDR1 is MDHEN, CDR2 SYDVKM, per germline. V was clipped by 8 bases and J by 4 bases; unmatched bases: 12. CDR3 DNA sequence: TGTGCCAGCCAAACAGGGGCCAGCTTCTCAGATACGCAGTATTTT. Protein: CASQTGASFSDTQYF.

CDR3 loop: CARIVLCTLYSNQPQHF. As DNA, the CDR3 is TGCGCCAGGATAGTTCTTTGTACCCTATATAGCAATCAGCCCCAGCATTTT. The V call is TRBV23-1, the J call TRBJ1-5, with D hard to call. TRBV23-1 is an ORF; its function is uncertain. CDR3 length equals 17 residues. The V and J ends lost 9 bases and 0 bases respectively, with 21 bases between them.

The chain couples TRBV27 to TRBJ2-3; TRBD2 agrees at 8 bases. Trimming took 5 bases from V and 1 from J; bases not matched to a gene: 8. CDR3 length equals 16 residues. The germline V gene encodes CDR1 MNHEY and CDR2 SMNVEV (reference sequence). CDR3 bases: TGTGCCAGCAGTAGCCTTCGAGCGGGGGGCACAGATACGCAGTATTTT. This gives the protein CASSSLRAGGTDTQYF.

This chain links TRBV3-1 (or the pseudogene TRBV3-2) with TRBJ1-5, with D unresolved. The germline gives CDR1 LGHDT, CDR2 YNNKEL (reference sequence). V was pared by 0 bases and J by 7 bases, with 7 bases between. The CDR3 loop spans 13 amino acids. Here the CDR3 DNA reads TGTGCCAGCAGCCAAGATTCCAGACAGCCCCAGCATTTT. Residues: CASSQDSRQPQHF.

V is TRBV12-3 or TRBV12-4 and J is TRBJ1-5, with 7 bases fitting TRBD1. With V trimmed by 5 bases and J by 9 bases, 7 bases remained unmatched. This CDR3 has 13 amino acids. The CDR3, as DNA: TGTGCCAGCAGTAACACAGGGGAACGGCCCCAGCATTTT. Amino acid sequence: CASSNTGERPQHF.

This clone was counted once. V and J are TRBV6-5 and TRBJ2-2; 9 bases line up with TRBD1. V was clipped by 6 bases and J by 5 bases; unmatched bases: 7. Germline V lookup: CDR1 MNHEY, CDR2 SVGAGI. CDR3 length: 15 residues. The CDR3 sequence is CASRTRDRVTGELFF. The DNA of the CDR3 is TGTGCCAGCAGGACCCGGGACAGGGTTACCGGGGAGCTGTTTTTT.

The chain joins TRBV4-3 to TRBJ1-1, with D possibly TRBD1 on 6 matching bases. This CDR3 spans 15 amino acids. Germline-derived CDR1 and CDR2 are LGHNA and YSLEER. Between the trimmed V and J ends, which lost 5 bases and 7 bases, there was a span of 20 bases. In nucleotides, the CDR3 is TGCGCCAGCAGCGTAAACAGGGAATCTGTCGGTGAAGCTTTCTTT. Amino acids: CASSVNRESVGEAFF.

This rearrangement joins TRBV24-1 to TRBJ1-5; perhaps TRBD1 as D (5 bases). The CDR3 contains 12 residues. Germline assignment: CDR1 KGHDR and CDR2 SFDVKD. The ends were cut back, 0 bases at V and 13 bases at J, with 9 bases in the middle. CDR3 coding DNA: TGTGCCACCAGTGATTTGCTGGGGGGTCAGCATTTT. Its translation: CATSDLLGGQHF.

This rearrangement joins TRBV7-9 to TRBJ2-2; D may be TRBD1 (5 bases). V was cut by 8 bases and J by 2 bases, with 15 bases left in between. This CDR3 has 15 amino acids. The germline V gene has CDR1 SEHNR and CDR2 FQNEAQ (reference sequence). This CDR3 reads CASGNLQDNTGELFF. DNA of the CDR3: TGTGCCAGCGGAAATTTACAGGATAACACCGGGGAGCTGTTTTTT.

The rearrangement uses TRBV25-1 and TRBJ1-5; TRBD1 is a possible D gene (6 bases). Germline CDR1 is MGHDK and CDR2 is SYGVNS. The CDR3 has 13 residues. The germline V and J ends were trimmed by 8 bases and 5 bases, with 13 bases remaining between them. The CDR3 region has the DNA TGTGCCAGCTCGGGACAAGGGGATCAGCCCCAGCATTTT. Translating gives CASSGQGDQPQHF.

The V and J genes are TRBV4-1 and TRBJ2-1, with D maybe TRBD1 (6 bases). The CDR3 length is 14 residues. V was pared by 6 bases and J by 2 bases, with 11 bases between. Germline V lookup: CDR1 MGHRA, CDR2 YSYEKL. The CDR3 protein is CASSTRQAYNEQFF. CDR3 nucleotide sequence: TGCGCCAGCAGTACGAGACAGGCCTACAATGAGCAGTTCTTC.

V gene TRBV7-9 combines with J gene TRBJ1-1; D perhaps matches TRBD1 (5 bases). This CDR3 is 13 amino acids long. V lost 7 bases and J 5 bases, leaving 14 bases between the germline ends. The germline V gene encodes CDR1 SEHNR and CDR2 FQNEAQ (reference sequence). CDR3 DNA sequence: TGTGCCAGCAAGAGTTCAGGGTGGACTGAAGCTTTCTTT. The encoded protein is CASKSSGWTEAFF.

This chain connects TRBV7-2 to TRBJ2-5; the D gene is possibly TRBD1 (5 bases). This CDR3 comprises 16 residues. Germline values: CDR1 SGHTA, CDR2 FQGNSA. Trimming left V 2 bases short and J 7 bases short, with 20 bases between. Written as DNA, the CDR3 is TGTGCCAGCAGCTTATTTAAAGGGGTGGGGTCAGGGACCCAGTACTTC. This codes for CASSLFKGVGSGTQYF.

The CDR3 sequence is CASSVRGASDTQYF. CDR3 DNA: TGCGCCAGCAGTGTAAGGGGCGCGTCAGATACGCAGTATTTT. V and J are TRBV10-1 and TRBJ2-3; tentative D call: TRBD1 (5 bases). CDR1 is WNHNN, CDR2 SYGVQD, per germline (reference sequence). The CDR3 runs to 14 residues. The V end lost 4 bases, the J end lost 4 bases, and 12 bases lay between the germline ends.

This chain joins TRBV7-2 and TRBJ1-6; 9 positions match TRBD1. Germline V gene sequence: CDR1 SGHTA, CDR2 FQGNSA. This CDR3 is 16 amino acids long. V lost 0 bases to trimming and J lost 4 bases; unmatched junction nucleotides: 1. The CDR3 DNA reads as TGTGCCAGCAGCTTAGCCGGGACAGGGTATAATTCACCCCTCCACTTT. Protein product: CASSLAGTGYNSPLHF.

The chain couples TRBV6-6 to TRBJ2-2; 7 positions match TRBD2. Losses at the gene ends were 5 bases for V and 2 bases for J; bases not matched to a gene: 11. The CDR3 runs to 17 residues. Per germline, CDR1 MNHNY and CDR2 SVGAGI (reference sequence). The CDR3 nucleotides are TGTGCCAGCAGTCTTCAAACGGGGGGTCCCAACACCGGGGAGCTGTTTTTT. It yields the protein CASSLQTGGPNTGELFF.

The rearrangement uses TRBV24-1 and TRBJ1-5; maybe TRBD1 (5 bases). Germline V gene data show CDR1 as KGHDR and CDR2 as SFDVKD. Trimming took 5 bases from V and 6 from J, leaving 16 bases between them. The CDR3 length is 15 residues. The CDR3 nucleotides read TGTGCCACCAGTGTTGGCAGGGTAAGTCCTCAGCCCCAGCATTTT. Encoded protein: CATSVGRVSPQPQHF.

The V call is TRBV7-2, the J call TRBJ2-1; the match to TRBD2 covers 14 bases. Germline CDR1 reads SGHTA; CDR2 reads FQGNSA. V was clipped by 3 bases and J by 3 bases; unmatched bases: 7. CDR3 length: 18 residues. The CDR3 DNA sequence: TGTGCCAGCAGCTTGAAGGGACTAGCGGGGGTCCGCTACAATGAGCAGTTCTTC. The encoded protein is CASSLKGLAGVRYNEQFF.

The chain is built from TRBV29-1 and TRBJ1-2; 8 nucleotides line up with TRBD1. The CDR3 contains 13 residues. Looked up from germline, CDR1 is SQVTM and CDR2 is ANQGSEA. Trimming cost V 7 bases and J 2 bases; bases outside gene matches: 6. The CDR3 DNA is TGCAGCGCCAGGACAGGGTCAAACTATGGCTACACCTTC. Translating it yields CSARTGSNYGYTF.

This clone occurred once. This CDR3 is CASSLRSGSYQETQYF. CDR3 in DNA: TGTGCCAGCAGTTTAAGGTCAGGATCGTACCAAGAGACCCAGTACTTC. The V call is TRBV27, the J call TRBJ2-5, with D unresolved. This CDR3 contains 16 residues. The V end lost 2 bases, the J end lost 0 bases, and 13 bases lay between the germline ends. The V gene's germline CDR1 is MNHEY and CDR2 SMNVEV (reference sequence).

V and J are TRBV5-5 and TRBJ2-1; 7 nucleotides match TRBD1. The CDR3 contains 16 residues. In germline, CDR1 is SGHKS, CDR2 YYEKEE (reference sequence). The V gene end was trimmed by 4 bases and the J gene end by 3 bases; junction bases not matched to a gene: 10. CDR3 in DNA: TGTGCCAGCAGCGCATACAGGGCAGGGGGCTACAATGAGCAGTTCTTC. Amino acid sequence: CASSAYRAGGYNEQFF.

Concerning this clone: Other nucleotide sequences in the sample specify the same CDR3. V and J are TRBV9 and TRBJ1-3, with D hard to call. Germline CDR1 and CDR2: SGDLS and YYNGEE. With 4 bases removed from V and 3 bases from J, the gap between germline ends came to 8 bases. The CDR3 runs 13 residues. CDR3 nucleotide sequence: TGTGCCAGCAGCCGGGGTGATGGAAACACCATATATTTT. Translated: CASSRGDGNTIYF. Looking up the rest from reference TRBV9 and TRBJ1-3 gives the full variable domain: DSGVTQTPKHLITATGQRVTLRCSPRSGDLSVYWYQQSLDQGLQFLIQYYNGEERAKGNILERFSAQQFPDLHSELNLSSLELGDSALYFCASSRGDGNTIYFGEGSWLTVV.